This TCR beta chain was found in a study of blood T cell repertoires in COVID-19. The protocol was immunoSEQ multiplex PCR, while the TCRdb copy is restricted to in-frame clones and leaves out a portion. The data hold a few hundred thousand clones, with roughly 88% observed a single time. The CDR3 is 18 amino acids. After removal of 5 bases from V and 0 bases from J, the junction contained 11 bases not matched to a gene. The germline CDR1 and CDR2 sequences are MNHNY and SVGAGI (reference sequence). V is TRBV6-6 and J is TRBJ2-1, with 9 bases lining up with TRBD1. The sequencing sample was made of peripheral blood. The receptor was derived from a woman younger than 45 who had recovered from COVID-19. The CDR3 nucleotides are TGTGCCAGCAGTCCTTACCCCGGGACAGGGATCTCCTACAATGAGCAGTTCTTC. It is translated as CASSPYPGTGISYNEQFF.